The 23 T cell receptor beta chains below were found in one sample sequenced in a study of CD8+ T cells in alopecia areata. Extracted from the samples, RNA was reverse transcribed into cDNA to serve as the sequencing template. The repertoire was sequenced with immunoSEQ multiplex PCR; TCRdb's copy has only in-frame clones and lacks some. The data contain about 110,000 clones, roughly 84% of them singletons. Sample treatment: oral pan-JAK inhibitor, 5-10 mg twice daily. The source material was CD8+ T cells sorted from blood, sampled at week 24, from a patient treated with tofacitinib. The receptors shown here come from a human donor with alopecia areata.

The V call is TRBV4-1, the J call TRBJ2-7; 7 bases line up with TRBD2. The J segment lost 3 bases and the V segment lost 1 base, leaving 6 bases of the junction unmatched. Germline V lookup: CDR1 MGHRA, CDR2 YSYEKL. This CDR3 is built from 15 residues. The chain's CDR3 is CASSQGEGQSYEQYF. As DNA, the CDR3 is TGCGCCAGCAGCCAAGGGGAGGGGCAGAGCTACGAGCAGTACTTC.

The chain links TRBV5-1 to TRBJ2-7, with D hard to call. CDR3 length: 14 amino acids. Trimming removed 4 bases at V and 2 bases at J, with 13 bases between. Germline values: CDR1 SGHRS, CDR2 YFSETQ. CDR3 DNA: TGCGCCAGCAGCCTAAAGGACGTACCCTACGAGCAGTACTTC. Protein product: CASSLKDVPYEQYF. Looking up the rest from reference TRBV5-1 and TRBJ2-7 gives the full variable domain: KAGVTQTPRYLIKTRGQQVTLSCSPISGHRSVSWYQQTPGQGLQFLFEYFSETQRNKGNFPGRFSGRQFSNSRSEMNVSTLELGDSALYLCASSLKDVPYEQYFGPGTRLTVT.

The gene calls are TRBV7-9 and TRBJ2-7; D unclear. Germline V gene lookup returns CDR1 SEHNR and CDR2 FQNEAQ (reference sequence). The CDR3 has 13 residues. The V end was cut by 5 bases, the J end by 3 bases, with 11 bases between. CDR3 coding DNA: TGTGCCAGCAGCCGCCTCGGCAGCTACGAGCAGTACTTC. As protein: CASSRLGSYEQYF. The variable domain in full, with the rest retrieved from reference TRBV7-9 and TRBJ2-7, is DTGVSQNPRHKITKRGQNVTFRCDPISEHNRLYWYRQTLGQGPEFLTYFQNEAQLEKSRLLSDRFSAERPKGSFSTLEIQRTEQGDSAMYLCASSRLGSYEQYFGPGTRLTVT.

By share of the sample, this clone is medium-sized. Other DNA sequences in the same sample also yield this CDR3. The chain carries TRBV9 and TRBJ2-5; weak D call: TRBD2 (6 bases). CDR1 is SGDLS, CDR2 YYNGEE, per germline. This CDR3 spans 15 amino acids. Trimming cost V 3 bases and J 5 bases, with 17 bases left between them. The CDR3 DNA is TGTGCCAGCAGCGGAGGGGAAGGGGCGGGGGAGACCCAGTACTTC. Translated: CASSGGEGAGETQYF.

The chain carries TRBV7-2 and TRBJ2-2, with 8 nucleotides matching TRBD1. Germline V gives CDR1 SGHTA, CDR2 FQGNSA. This CDR3 comprises 16 residues. J was trimmed by 1 base and V by 4 bases; bases with no gene match: 5. CDR3 nucleotides: TGTGCCAGCAGCTCGCAGGGGGCACTGAACACCGGGGAGCTGTTTTTT. It is translated as CASSSQGALNTGELFF.

The chain combines TRBV19 with TRBJ2-1; D is undetermined. The CDR3 is made up of 15 amino acids. Germline CDR1 reads LNHDA; CDR2 reads SQIVND (reference sequence). With 3 bases removed from V and 9 bases from J, the gap between germline ends came to 18 bases. The CDR3 DNA reads as TGTGCCAGTAGTATCGGTTCGGGCTCCGCTAGTGAGCAGTTCTTC. This codes for CASSIGSGSASEQFF. The full variable domain, with the rest looked up from reference TRBV19 and TRBJ2-1, is DGGITQSPKYLFRKEGQNVTLSCEQNLNHDAMYWYRQDPGQGLRLIYYSQIVNDFQKGDIAEGYSVSREKKESFPLTVTSAQKNPTAFYLCASSIGSGSASEQFFGPGTRLTVL.

The genes are TRBV11-2 and TRBJ2-7; D is possibly TRBD2 (5 bases). Germline-derived CDR1 and CDR2 are SGHAT and FQNNGV. The CDR3 spans 13 residues. The V end lost 0 bases, the J end lost 5 bases, and 8 bases lay between the germline ends. In DNA, the CDR3 is TGTGCCAGCAGCTTAGAACCCGGGAACGAGCAGTACTTC. Amino acids: CASSLEPGNEQYF.

The rearrangement uses TRBV29-1 and TRBJ1-1; TRBD1 matches at 8 bases. The CDR3 is 11 amino acids. V lost 8 bases and J lost 7; bases outside the gene matches: 6. Germline values: CDR1 SQVTM, CDR2 ANQGSEA. CDR3 region: CSSQGAGEAFF. In DNA, the CDR3 is TGCAGCTCCCAGGGGGCTGGTGAAGCTTTCTTT.

This sequence joins TRBV4-3 and TRBJ1-1; TRBD1 matches at 8 bases. There are 16 residues in the CDR3. Germline CDR1 reads LGHNA; CDR2 reads YSLEER. V dropped 1 base and J dropped 0; count of bases not matched to a gene: 4. CDR3 in amino acids: CASSQVPGGLNTEAFF. CDR3 coding DNA: TGCGCCAGCAGCCAAGTTCCAGGGGGCTTGAACACTGAAGCTTTCTTT.

There are a few counts of this clone. The chain combines TRBV19 with TRBJ1-4; D is undetermined. Trimming removed 3 bases at V and 7 bases at J, with 15 bases between. Germline-derived CDR1 and CDR2 are LNHDA and SQIVND (reference sequence). CDR3 length: 15 residues. This CDR3 is CASSIGRGPSEKLFF. DNA for the CDR3: TGTGCCAGTAGTATTGGACGCGGCCCGAGTGAAAAACTGTTTTTT.

The chain has TRBV14 and TRBJ2-2; tentative D call: TRBD1 (6 bases). CDR3 size: 16 residues. Per the germline V gene, CDR1 is SGHDN and CDR2 is FVKESK. Trimming left V 0 bases short and J 3 bases short, with 11 bases between. The CDR3 nucleotides are TGTGCCAGCAGCCAAGAGGCGGCAGGGGACACCGGGGAGCTGTTTTTT. Its translation: CASSQEAAGDTGELFF.

The V gene is TRBV19, the J gene TRBJ2-1; 10 nucleotides line up with TRBD1. The CDR3 has 13 residues. From germline, CDR1 is LNHDA and CDR2 SQIVND (reference sequence). V lost 6 bases, J lost 7 bases, and 3 bases stayed unmatched. The CDR3, as DNA: TGTGCCAGTAGCCCGGGACAGGGGAATGAGCAGTTCTTC. Encoded protein: CASSPGQGNEQFF.

V gene TRBV9 combines with J gene TRBJ2-5; 9 bases are shared with TRBD2. Per the germline V gene, CDR1 is SGDLS and CDR2 is YYNGEE. CDR3 size: 17 residues. V lost 1 base, J lost 0 bases, and 7 bases stayed unmatched. CDR3 nucleotides: TGTGCCAGCAGCGTATCCAGCGGGGGGCGGTACCAAGAGACCCAGTACTTC. Its protein is CASSVSSGGRYQETQYF.

The chain employs TRBV4-1 and TRBJ1-5; D remains unclear. Trimming stripped 1 base from V and 0 bases from J, with 7 bases between. This CDR3 spans 15 amino acids. Germline-derived CDR1 and CDR2 are MGHRA and YSYEKL. The CDR3 region is CASSQVAYSNQPQHF. The CDR3 region has the DNA TGCGCCAGCAGCCAAGTAGCTTATAGCAATCAGCCCCAGCATTTT.

The chain recombines TRBV5-1 with TRBJ1-4, with TRBD1 matching over 9 bases. The germline gives CDR1 SGHRS, CDR2 YFSETQ. With V trimmed by 3 bases and J by 5 bases, 8 bases remained unmatched. The CDR3 sequence is 16 residues long. CDR3 DNA: TGCGCCAGCAGCTGGGGGGACAGGGCGACAAATGAAAAACTGTTTTTT. Amino acids: CASSWGDRATNEKLFF.

Turning to this clone: Relative to the germline gene, one junction end is altered; a read error may explain this. The chain joins TRBV29-1 to TRBJ2-5; D may be TRBD1 or TRBD2 (5 bases each). This CDR3 region has 14 residues. Germline lookup yields CDR1 SQVTM and CDR2 ANQGSEA. CDR3 sequence (DNA): TGCAGCGTCGAAGGGGCACCCCGAGGGGAGACCCAGTACTTC. Residues: CSVEGAPRGETQYF.

The genes are TRBV23-1 and TRBJ1-5; D unresolved. TRBV23-1 is filed as an ORF, its function uncertain. CDR3 length: 12 amino acids. V gave up 4 bases and J gave up 8 bases, with 9 bases separating them. The CDR3 region has the DNA TGCGCCAGCAGTCTCAAAGGGAAGCCCCAGCATTTT. Protein product: CASSLKGKPQHF.

This chain uses TRBV11-2 with TRBJ2-1; D ambiguous. V was clipped by 1 base and J by 9 bases, with 4 bases between them. The CDR3 loop spans 11 amino acids. From germline, CDR1 is SGHAT and CDR2 FQNNGV. CDR3 in amino acids: CASSLGVEQFF. The DNA for the CDR3 is TGTGCCAGCAGCTTAGGAGTTGAGCAGTTCTTC.

A few counts support this clone. This chain joins TRBV7-9 and TRBJ2-7; 8 bases match TRBD1. The V and J ends lost 5 bases and 6 bases, in that order; junction bases with no gene match: 15. This CDR3 region has 16 residues. CDR1 is SEHNR and CDR2 is FQNEAQ in the germline V gene (reference sequence). The CDR3 region is CASSTPSWDRNFEQYF. The CDR3, as DNA: TGTGCCAGCAGCACCCCGTCGTGGGACAGGAATTTCGAGCAGTACTTC.

CDR3: CASSDGVSDEQFF. The DNA of the CDR3 is TGTGCCAGCAGTGACGGCGTCTCAGATGAGCAGTTCTTC. The chain combines TRBV6-4 with TRBJ2-1; D is undetermined. Trimming shortened V by 2 bases and J by 8 bases, and 10 bases separated the two germline ends. From germline, CDR1 is MRHNA and CDR2 SNTAGT. CDR3 size: 13 residues.

The J gene is TRBJ2-5, the V gene TRBV5-4; TRBD2 aligns across 10 bases. V shed 1 base and J 4 bases; nucleotides not matched to a gene: 4. Germline V CDR1 and CDR2: SGHNT, YYREEE (reference sequence). There are 15 residues in the CDR3. CDR3 sequence (DNA): TGTGCCAGCAGCTTGAGCGGGGGGGCCACAGAGACCCAGTACTTC. Translated: CASSLSGGATETQYF.

This clone was counted between two and nine times. This sequence joins TRBV4-1 and TRBJ2-7, with 9 bases lining up with TRBD2. J gave up 3 bases and V 1 base, and 1 base lay outside the gene matches. Germline lookup yields CDR1 MGHRA and CDR2 YSYEKL. The CDR3 has 14 residues. DNA for the CDR3: TGCGCCAGCAGCCAAGGAGCGGGGGGCTACGAGCAGTACTTC. This translates into CASSQGAGGYEQYF.

The chain links TRBV15 to TRBJ1-1; D is undetermined. The CDR3 sequence is 13 residues long. V gave up 5 bases and J gave up 11 bases, with 18 bases separating them. Germline V gene data show CDR1 as LNHNV and CDR2 as YYDKDF (reference sequence). The CDR3 here is CATSVDWGHEAFF. The CDR3 coding sequence is TGTGCCACCAGCGTCGACTGGGGTCACGAGGCTTTCTTT.